This T cell receptor (beta chain) is drawn from a study of blood T cell repertoires in COVID-19. Whole-study context: Spain, Italy and the United States supplied samples that represented acute and convalescent COVID-19. PBMCs, B-cell-depleted T cells, or T cells provided the cDNA or gDNA that made up the material.

Germline loops: CDR1 KGHDR, CDR2 SFDVKD. There are 16 residues in the CDR3. Unmatched junction bases numbered 5, after V lost 4 bases and J lost 5 bases. Original processing notes: Amplification of reference gene primers was used by the study to estimate nucleated cell counts. Data came from immunoSEQ multiplex PCR; TCRdb stores just in-frame clones and leaves some out. V and J calls and clone size come straight from that table; D and trimming were deduced from the DNA. The sample holds tens of thousands of clones, over 75% seen once. This rearrangement joins TRBV24-1 to TRBJ2-1; the match to TRBD2 covers 12 bases. The TCR originated in a man between 65 and 85 years old with active COVID-19. Sequenced: peripheral blood. The CDR3 sequence is CATSDPTSGGHNEQFF. CDR3 coding DNA: TGTGCCACCAGTGACCCGACTAGCGGGGGCCACAATGAGCAGTTCTTC.